One sample yielded the 25 T cell receptor beta chains listed below, sequenced in a study of blood T cell repertoires in COVID-19. TCRdb keeps only in-frame clones here, not all; method: immunoSEQ multiplex PCR. The sample lists a few hundred thousand clones; approximately 81% were seen once. Input material: peripheral blood. These receptors were taken from a woman older than 75 with active or convalescent COVID-19.

This clone has only one observation. The chain links TRBV19 to TRBJ1-2; 8 positions match TRBD1. With V trimmed by 5 bases and J by 2 bases, 4 bases remained unmatched. CDR3 length: 14 amino acids. The germline gives CDR1 LNHDA, CDR2 SQIVND (reference sequence). CDR3 loop: CASSARDRNYGYTF. CDR3 DNA sequence: TGTGCCAGTAGTGCCCGGGACAGGAACTATGGCTACACCTTC. Full variable domain (remainder filled in from reference TRBV19 and TRBJ1-2): DGGITQSPKYLFRKEGQNVTLSCEQNLNHDAMYWYRQDPGQGLRLIYYSQIVNDFQKGDIAEGYSVSREKKESFPLTVTSAQKNPTAFYLCASSARDRNYGYTFGSGTRLTVV.

The rearrangement uses TRBV5-1 and TRBJ1-1; D gene unclear. The V gene lost 4 bases and the J gene lost 8 bases, with 15 bases spanning the gap. Germline CDR1 is SGHRS and CDR2 is YFSETQ. This CDR3 comprises 13 residues. Written as DNA, the CDR3 is TGCGCCAGCAGCCTCGGTTGGGGAGGGGAAGCTTTCTTT. It yields the protein CASSLGWGGEAFF.

The V and J genes are TRBV18 and TRBJ2-5, with D perhaps matching TRBD1 (6 bases). The CDR3 has 15 residues. Looked up from germline, CDR1 is KGHSH and CDR2 is LQKENI. V lost 6 bases and J lost 5, with 19 bases in between. The CDR3 sequence is CASSGNQGIGETQYF. Written as DNA, the CDR3 is TGTGCCAGCTCGGGGAATCAGGGGATAGGTGAGACCCAGTACTTC.

This clone was counted a single time. V gene TRBV24-1 combines with J gene TRBJ2-7, with TRBD1 matching over 10 bases. The length of the CDR3 is 13 residues. V lost 7 bases, J lost 5 bases, and 4 bases stayed unmatched. The V gene's germline CDR1 is KGHDR and CDR2 SFDVKD. Here the CDR3 reads CATSRDRGNEQYF. DNA for the CDR3: TGTGCCACCAGCCGGGACAGGGGTAACGAGCAGTACTTC.

This chain links TRBV11-3 with TRBJ2-7, with D possibly matching TRBD2 (6 bases). The CDR3 spans 14 residues. V was trimmed by 5 bases and J by 2 bases, leaving 13 bases between them. Germline V gene data show CDR1 as SGHNT and CDR2 as YENEEA. CDR3 amino acids: CASSPRDSTYEQYF. The DNA for the CDR3 is TGTGCCAGCAGCCCACGGGACTCCACCTACGAGCAGTACTTC.

This clone was detected a few times. The genes are TRBV7-2 and TRBJ2-3, with a possible D match to TRBD2 (5 bases). Germline lookup yields CDR1 SGHTA and CDR2 FQGNSA. Trimming stripped 5 bases from V and 2 bases from J, with 17 bases between. The CDR3 has 16 amino acids. The chain's CDR3 is CASSTPTGGHTDTQYF. CDR3 nucleotide sequence: TGTGCCAGCAGCACCCCGACTGGCGGGCACACAGATACGCAGTATTTT.

In DNA form, the CDR3 reads TGTGCCAGCAGCGAGTCGGTTAGCGGGAGGGGAGAGACCCAGTACTTC. It yields the protein CASSESVSGRGETQYF. This chain links TRBV9 with TRBJ2-5, with 11 bases lining up with TRBD2. The V and J ends lost 3 bases and 4 bases, in that order; junction bases with no gene match: 8. This CDR3 region has 16 residues. The germline V gene encodes CDR1 SGDLS and CDR2 YYNGEE.

The J gene is TRBJ1-2, the V gene TRBV5-1; TRBD1 agrees at 11 bases. Germline assignment: CDR1 SGHRS and CDR2 YFSETQ. The CDR3 extends over 16 amino acids. Trimming took 4 bases from V and 4 from J; bases not matched to a gene: 9. This CDR3 reads CASSPLRDRGSYGYTF. The CDR3 nucleotides are TGCGCCAGCAGCCCACTAAGGGACAGGGGGTCCTATGGCTACACCTTC.

The chain employs TRBV13 and TRBJ2-7; the D gene is possibly TRBD1 (5 bases). The CDR3 loop spans 13 amino acids. V shed 0 bases and J shed 4 bases, with 7 bases lying between them. CDR1 and CDR2 (germline): PRHDT, FYEKMQ (reference sequence). This CDR3 reads CASSLGQVYEQYF. DNA for the CDR3: TGTGCCAGCAGCTTAGGACAGGTATACGAGCAGTACTTC.

V and J are TRBV28 and TRBJ1-2; the D gene is possibly TRBD1 (5 bases). The germline gives CDR1 MDHEN, CDR2 SYDVKM. V was pared by 3 bases and J by 14 bases, with 13 bases between. CDR3 length: 11 residues. The CDR3 DNA follows: TGTGCCAGCAGTTTGGCCCAGACAGAGACCTTC. This gives the protein CASSLAQTETF.

This chain connects TRBV30 to TRBJ1-1; TRBD1 matches 7 bases. CDR1 and CDR2 (germline): GTSNPN, SVGIG (reference sequence). V dropped 3 bases and J dropped 4; count of bases not matched to a gene: 8. CDR3 length equals 14 residues. This CDR3 reads CAWRLTGESTEAFF. The CDR3 nucleotides read TGTGCCTGGAGGCTAACAGGGGAGAGCACTGAAGCTTTCTTT. Looking up the rest from reference TRBV30 and TRBJ1-1 gives the full variable domain: SQTIHQWPATLVQPVGSPLSLECTVEGTSNPNLYWYRQAAGRGLQLLFYSVGIGQISSEVPQNLSASRPQDRQFILSSKKLLLSDSGFYLCAWRLTGESTEAFFGQGTRLTVV.

This clone was seen more than once but under ten times. The chain is built from TRBV2 and TRBJ1-5, with D possibly matching TRBD1 (5 bases). CDR1 and CDR2 from the germline V gene are SNHLY and FYNNEI. The length of the CDR3 is 11 residues. Trimming removed 6 bases at V and 16 bases at J, with 16 bases between. The CDR3 here is CASRGTGTEHF. The CDR3 bases are TGTGCCAGCAGGGGGACCGGGACTGAACATTTT.

This clone was recorded a few times. The chain has TRBV28 and TRBJ1-1; 8 bases align to TRBD1. CDR1 and CDR2 (germline): MDHEN, SYDVKM. The CDR3 extends over 15 amino acids. J was trimmed by 3 bases and V by 6 bases; bases with no gene match: 9. The DNA for the CDR3 is TGTGCCAGCAGCCGCTTAGGACAGGGCGACACTGAAGCTTTCTTT. Its translation: CASSRLGQGDTEAFF.

The rearrangement links TRBV6-5 to TRBJ2-7; 11 bases are shared with TRBD2. The germline CDR1 and CDR2 sequences are MNHEY and SVGAGI. The CDR3 has 16 amino acids. The junction had 7 bases not matched to a gene; V was cut back by 4 bases and J by 2 bases. DNA of the CDR3: TGTGCCAGCAGTTTTAGGGCACTAGCGGGGGCCTACGAGCAGTACTTC. Amino acid sequence: CASSFRALAGAYEQYF.

The CDR3 DNA reads as TGTGCCAGTAGTATCGATCGAGCCCAGCATTTT. This gives the protein CASSIDRAQHF. The rearrangement uses TRBV19 and TRBJ1-5; no firm D call. The V and J ends lost 3 bases and 11 bases respectively, with 8 bases between them. Germline assignment: CDR1 LNHDA and CDR2 SQIVND (reference sequence). The CDR3 covers 11 residues.

The chain carries TRBV29-1 and TRBJ2-5, with 7 bases lining up with TRBD1. The CDR3 loop spans 14 amino acids. Germline V CDR1 and CDR2: SQVTM, ANQGSEA. V dropped 4 bases and J dropped 0; count of bases not matched to a gene: 5. The CDR3 bases are TGCAGCGTTGTGGGTGACAGGGACCAAGAGACCCAGTACTTC. Translated: CSVVGDRDQETQYF.

This clone has just one count. The chain carries TRBV30 and TRBJ1-5; the D gene is possibly TRBD1 (6 bases). The germline gives CDR1 GTSNPN, CDR2 SVGIG (reference sequence). V was trimmed by 4 bases and J by 5 bases, leaving 15 bases between them. CDR3 length: 14 residues. The chain's CDR3 is CAWKSQGTYQPQHF. CDR3 DNA: TGTGCCTGGAAGAGTCAGGGGACCTATCAGCCCCAGCATTTT.

This clone showed up just a few times. The chain recombines TRBV7-2 with TRBJ2-7; 7 bases map to TRBD1. The CDR3 sequence is 14 residues long. Germline loops: CDR1 SGHTA, CDR2 FQGNSA. J lost 1 base, V lost 4 bases, and 4 bases had no gene match. Written as DNA, the CDR3 is TGTGCCAGCAGCTCAGCACAGGGGTCCTACGAGCAGTACTTC. Its translation is CASSSAQGSYEQYF.

This chain links TRBV27 with TRBJ2-7; 14 nucleotides line up with TRBD2. CDR3 length: 15 amino acids. Trimming cost V 4 bases and J 6 bases; bases outside gene matches: 5. The V gene's germline CDR1 is MNHEY and CDR2 SMNVEV (reference sequence). This CDR3 is CASSSTSGRAIEQYF. Written as DNA, the CDR3 is TGTGCCAGCAGTTCGACTAGCGGGAGGGCCATCGAGCAGTACTTC.

For this clone: A read error may account for a junction end that differs from germline. The V call is TRBV18, the J call TRBJ1-6; D call uncertain. Germline CDR1 is KGHSH and CDR2 is LQKENI. The length of the CDR3 is 14 residues. The CDR3 protein is CASSSGRINSPLHF. Written as DNA, the CDR3 is TGTGCCAGCTCATCAGGAAGGATTAATTCGCCCCTCCACTTT.

The rearrangement joins TRBV11-2 to TRBJ1-5; D remains unclear. V lost 1 base to trimming and J lost 1 base, with 8 bases between them. This CDR3 spans 15 amino acids. CDR1 and CDR2 (germline): SGHAT, FQNNGV. The chain's CDR3 is CASSLGSISNQPQHF. CDR3 in DNA: TGTGCCAGCAGCTTAGGGAGTATAAGCAATCAGCCCCAGCATTTT.

Here the CDR3 reads CASRKTSSGNTIYF. The CDR3 DNA is TGTGCCAGCAGAAAAACGAGCTCTGGAAACACCATATATTTT. J is TRBJ1-3 and V is TRBV6-5, with no clear D. This CDR3 is 14 amino acids long. V lost 6 bases and J 0 bases, leaving 9 bases between the germline ends. Germline V gene sequence: CDR1 MNHEY, CDR2 SVGAGI.

This clone was counted a few times. The chain links TRBV19 to TRBJ2-7, with a possible D match to TRBD2 (5 bases). With 3 bases removed from V and 10 bases from J, the gap between germline ends came to 16 bases. Germline values: CDR1 LNHDA, CDR2 SQIVND (reference sequence). The CDR3 runs to 13 residues. The CDR3 DNA sequence: TGTGCCAGTAGTATTGATCGGGATGGAATTCAGTACTTC. Translating it yields CASSIDRDGIQYF.

On this clone itself: Germline is not matched at one junction end, which may reflect a read error. Other DNA sequences in the same sample also yield this CDR3. This chain joins TRBV5-1 and TRBJ2-3, with 12 bases matching TRBD2. This CDR3 spans 13 amino acids. Germline lookup yields CDR1 SGHRS and CDR2 YFSETQ. CDR3 nucleotides: TGCGCCAGCAGTCTAGCGGGAGGGGATACACAGTATTTT. This codes for CASSLAGGDTQYF.

The rearrangement joins TRBV5-1 to TRBJ2-7; D possibly corresponds to TRBD1 (5 bases). This CDR3 has 15 amino acids. Trimming pared 2 bases from V and 2 bases from J, leaving 14 bases between. Germline V lookup: CDR1 SGHRS, CDR2 YFSETQ. For the CDR3, the DNA is TGCGCCAGCAGCTTAGACAGTCGTCAAACCTACGAGCAGTACTTC. Translating it yields CASSLDSRQTYEQYF.